Below, 30 T cell receptor beta chains from the same sample are listed, as sequenced in a study of cytomegalovirus exposure and HLA in healthy donors. Both 60 Vbeta primers and 13 Jbeta primers went into the PCR. TCRdb keeps only in-frame clones here, not all; method: immunoSEQ multiplex PCR. The data hold about 94,000 clones, with 6% to 9% observed a single time. Sequencing was done on a sample of PBMCs. These receptors were obtained from a man aged 45-65 years in good health and CMV-seronegative.

The chain couples TRBV4-2 to TRBJ2-1; TRBD2 is a possible D gene (5 bases). CDR1 is LGHNA, CDR2 YNFKEQ, per germline. CDR3 length: 16 residues. V shed 0 bases and J shed 6 bases, with 15 bases lying between them. The CDR3 sequence: CASSQDRREPLNEQFF. In nucleotides, the CDR3 is TGTGCCAGCAGCCAAGATCGAAGGGAGCCCCTCAATGAGCAGTTCTTC.

V and J are TRBV9 and TRBJ1-2; 7 bases fit TRBD1. CDR3 length: 17 residues. After removal of 0 bases from V and 3 bases from J, the junction contained 11 bases not matched to a gene. The germline V gene encodes CDR1 SGDLS and CDR2 YYNGEE. CDR3 region: CASSVDPKGGLDYGYTF. CDR3 bases: TGTGCCAGCAGCGTAGACCCAAAAGGGGGCCTGGACTATGGCTACACCTTC.

The chain couples TRBV18 to TRBJ2-7; 8 nucleotides align to TRBD1. V dropped 6 bases and J dropped 4; count of bases not matched to a gene: 8. The germline V gene has CDR1 KGHSH and CDR2 LQKENI. The length of the CDR3 is 14 residues. For the CDR3, the DNA is TGTGCCAGCTCCCCCGGACAGGGAAGGTACGAGCAGTACTTC. It translates to CASSPGQGRYEQYF.

The chain couples TRBV7-9 to TRBJ2-2; 11 nucleotides match TRBD1. The trim removed 2 bases at V and 6 bases at J, leaving 8 bases unmatched. There are 17 residues in the CDR3. Germline values: CDR1 SEHNR, CDR2 FQNEAQ (reference sequence). The CDR3 bases are TGTGCCAGCAGCTTAAGTGGACAGGGGGCTTTGTCCGGGGAGCTGTTTTTT. It translates to CASSLSGQGALSGELFF. The whole variable domain, filled in from reference TRBV7-9 and TRBJ2-2, reads DTGVSQNPRHKITKRGQNVTFRCDPISEHNRLYWYRQTLGQGPEFLTYFQNEAQLEKSRLLSDRFSAERPKGSFSTLEIQRTEQGDSAMYLCASSLSGQGALSGELFFGEGSRLTVL.

This rearrangement joins TRBV28 to TRBJ2-3; 9 nucleotides line up with TRBD2. Looked up from germline, CDR1 is MDHEN and CDR2 is SYDVKM. The trim removed 3 bases at V and 3 bases at J, leaving 4 bases unmatched. The CDR3 spans 15 residues. The CDR3 nucleotides are TGTGCCAGCAGTTTCGCGGGAGGGTTAACAGATACGCAGTATTTT. Translating gives CASSFAGGLTDTQYF.

This clone was observed a handful of times. Compared with germline, one end of the junction differs, possibly owing to a read error. The same CDR3 can be traced to other DNA sequences in this sample. The chain combines TRBV29-1 with TRBJ2-1, with D maybe TRBD1 (5 bases). CDR3 size: 13 residues. CDR1 and CDR2 (germline): SQVTM, ANQGSEA. CDR3 amino acids: CSVTGESFNEQFF. In DNA form, the CDR3 reads TGCAGTGTCACAGGAGAATCCTTCAATGAGCAGTTCTTC.

A remark on this clone: This specimen includes other DNA sequences encoding the same CDR3. The chain joins TRBV5-1 to TRBJ1-1, with D tentatively TRBD1 (5 bases). The germline V gene has CDR1 SGHRS and CDR2 YFSETQ. Between the trimmed V and J ends, which lost 0 bases and 1 base, there was a span of 7 bases. The CDR3 has 14 residues. The chain's CDR3 is CASSLATGNTEAFF. In DNA form, the CDR3 reads TGCGCCAGCAGCTTGGCCACAGGGAACACTGAAGCTTTCTTT.

This clone was observed at least ten times. The V gene is TRBV29-1, the J gene TRBJ1-4; tentative D call: TRBD1 (5 bases). The CDR3 loop spans 12 amino acids. Trimming took off 5 bases at V and 7 bases at J, with 11 bases between the two ends. Germline V CDR1 and CDR2: SQVTM, ANQGSEA. In DNA form, the CDR3 reads TGCAGCGTTATAGTGGGGGGTGAAAAACTGTTTTTT. It encodes CSVIVGGEKLFF.

The chain combines TRBV6-5 with TRBJ1-5; D perhaps matches TRBD1 (5 bases). The CDR3 totals 14 residues. V was trimmed by 4 bases and J by 2 bases, leaving 9 bases between them. The V gene's germline CDR1 is MNHEY and CDR2 SVGAGI. CDR3 amino acids: CASSSAGRNQPQHF. In nucleotides, the CDR3 is TGTGCCAGCAGTTCAGCAGGGCGCAATCAGCCCCAGCATTTT.

In the case of this clone: It is likely a read error, because the conserved phenylalanine at the end of the CDR3 is missing. Because the CDR3's place on the DNA is in doubt, the DNA is left out and the CDR3 is given as listed by TCRdb. The chain recombines TRBV11-2 with TRBJ1-4; the D call in the table, TRBD1, was not verified against the DNA. Inclusive of both ends, the CDR3 amounts to 14 amino acids. Germline values: CDR1 SGHAT, CDR2 FQNNGV. The CDR3 sequence is CASSRDRGGKKMFL.

This clone occurred a few times. The chain is built from TRBV19 and TRBJ1-1; possibly TRBD1 for D (5 bases). The CDR3 has 14 amino acids. V dropped 5 bases and J dropped 1 base, with 11 bases sitting between them. Germline V gene data show CDR1 as LNHDA and CDR2 as SQIVND (reference sequence). The CDR3 coding sequence is TGTGCCAGTAGTCCGACAGTTTGGAACACTGAAGCTTTCTTT. Encoded protein: CASSPTVWNTEAFF.

The rearrangement joins TRBV7-9 to TRBJ2-1, with a weak D call TRBD1 (6 bases). The V end was cut by 6 bases, the J end by 8 bases, with 11 bases between. CDR3 length: 12 residues. The germline CDR1 and CDR2 sequences are SEHNR and FQNEAQ (reference sequence). The CDR3 nucleotides are TGTGCCAGCAGACCACAGGGATATGAGCAGTTCTTC. Its protein product is CASRPQGYEQFF.

This clone was seen only a few times. The rearrangement joins TRBV9 to TRBJ1-2, with D tentatively TRBD1 (5 bases). This CDR3 has 13 residues. Trimming pared 3 bases from V and 5 bases from J, leaving 11 bases between. Germline V gene sequence: CDR1 SGDLS, CDR2 YYNGEE. The DNA for the CDR3 is TGTGCCAGCAGCGCCCAGGGAAGTTATGGCTACACCTTC. Translation gives CASSAQGSYGYTF.

This clone was seen a few times. This chain uses TRBV20-1 with TRBJ1-1; no reliable D call. The CDR3 has 11 residues. Trimming cost V 2 bases and J 6 bases, with 7 bases left between them. Germline V CDR1 and CDR2: DFQATT, SNEGSKA (reference sequence). CDR3 nucleotide sequence: TGCAGTGCTAGAAGGGAGGCTGAAGCTTTCTTT. Protein: CSARREAEAFF.

Concerning this clone itself: Other DNA sequences of this sample code for an identical CDR3. This chain connects TRBV28 to TRBJ1-5; 9 nucleotides match TRBD1. Germline CDR1 MDHEN, CDR2 SYDVKM. J lost 4 bases, V lost 5 bases, and 6 bases had no gene match. The CDR3 loop spans 15 amino acids. The CDR3 DNA reads TGTGCCAGCAGTGAGACAGGGGGAATTAATCAGCCCCAGCATTTT. It specifies CASSETGGINQPQHF. Full variable domain (outside the CDR3, taken from reference TRBV28 and TRBJ1-5): DVKVTQSSRYLVKRTGEKVFLECVQDMDHENMFWYRQDPGLGLRLIYFSYDVKMKEKGDIPEGYSVSREKKERFSLILESASTNQTSMYLCASSETGGINQPQHFGDGTRLSIL.

The sample holds a few counts of this clone. The chain joins TRBV9 to TRBJ2-5; D is unresolved. The length of the CDR3 is 15 residues. The V end lost 1 base, the J end lost 2 bases, and 12 bases lay between the germline ends. Per germline, CDR1 SGDLS and CDR2 YYNGEE. CDR3 nucleotide sequence: TGTGCCAGCAGCGTAACTTTGCGGAAACAAGAGACCCAGTACTTC. Its protein product is CASSVTLRKQETQYF. Drawing the rest from reference TRBV9 and TRBJ2-5, the complete variable domain is DSGVTQTPKHLITATGQRVTLRCSPRSGDLSVYWYQQSLDQGLQFLIQYYNGEERAKGNILERFSAQQFPDLHSELNLSSLELGDSALYFCASSVTLRKQETQYFGPGTRLLVL.

In this sample, this clone turned up a few times. The gene calls are TRBV18 and TRBJ2-7; 9 nucleotides match TRBD1. V dropped 6 bases and J dropped 3; count of bases not matched to a gene: 6. The CDR3 has 14 amino acids. From germline, CDR1 is KGHSH and CDR2 LQKENI. In nucleotides, the CDR3 is TGTGCCAGCTCTCTTAGACAGGGGGTCTACGAGCAGTACTTC. This sequence encodes CASSLRQGVYEQYF. Using reference TRBV18 and TRBJ2-7 for the parts outside the CDR3, the full variable domain is NAGVMQNPRHLVRRRGQEARLRCSPMKGHSHVYWYRQLPEEGLKFMVYLQKENIIDESGMPKERFSAEFPKEGPSILRIQQVVRGDSAAYFCASSLRQGVYEQYFGPGTRLTVT.

The rearrangement uses TRBV2 and TRBJ2-5; D is uncertain. The J call could be wrong; TRBJ2-7 is a better fit for the DNA end. The CDR3 runs 18 residues. The germline gives CDR1 SNHLY, CDR2 FYNNEI. Written as DNA, the CDR3 is TGTGCCAGCAGTGACTTTATAGGCCTCGGAGAAGGATACTACGAGCAGTACTTC. This codes for CASSDFIGLGEGYYEQYF.

This chain links TRBV7-8 with TRBJ1-5; tentative D call: TRBD1 (6 bases). CDR3 size: 15 residues. Trimming left V 1 base short and J 5 bases short, with 12 bases between. CDR1 is SGHVS and CDR2 is FQNEAQ in the germline V gene. The CDR3 sequence: CASSLGRGTDQPQHF. CDR3 sequence (DNA): TGTGCCAGCAGCTTAGGCAGGGGCACGGATCAGCCCCAGCATTTT.

This clone was seen only a few times. This rearrangement joins TRBV23-1 to TRBJ2-7; maybe TRBD1 (6 bases). TRBV23-1 has ORF status, its function being uncertain. Trimming pared 10 bases from V and 2 bases from J, leaving 18 bases between. The CDR3 runs to 14 residues. The CDR3 region has the DNA TGCGCCACCCCGACAGGAAAACGTACCTACGAGCAGTACTTC. Translation gives CATPTGKRTYEQYF.

This clone has more than one count but fewer than ten. Since the CDR3 does not end with the conserved phenylalanine or tryptophan, this likely comes from a read error. The chain recombines TRBV6-5 with TRBJ1-1, with a tentative D call TRBD1 (6 bases). Germline values: CDR1 MNHEY, CDR2 SVGAGI. The V end was cut by 0 bases, the J end by 5 bases, with 13 bases between. This CDR3 comprises 15 residues. The CDR3 is CASSYSGTQKTEAFL. Written as DNA, the CDR3 is TGTGCCAGCAGTTACTCCGGGACACAGAAAACTGAAGCTTTCTTG.

This clone was seen more than once but under ten times. The chain links TRBV5-6 to TRBJ2-1, with D possibly being TRBD1 (6 bases). The CDR3 has 12 residues. With 4 bases removed from V and 7 bases from J, the gap between germline ends came to 9 bases. Germline values: CDR1 SGHDT, CDR2 YYEEEE. CDR3 protein: CASSTGTNEQFF. Here the CDR3 DNA reads TGTGCCAGCAGCACTGGGACAAATGAGCAGTTCTTC.

This clone was counted only a few times. The rearrangement links TRBV6-5 to TRBJ2-2, with no clear D. CDR1 and CDR2 (germline): MNHEY, SVGAGI. V was cut by 6 bases and J by 4 bases, with 9 bases left in between. CDR3 size: 13 residues. The CDR3 DNA sequence: TGTGCCAGCAGCCGCCTAACCACCGGGGAGCTGTTTTTT. This sequence encodes CASSRLTTGELFF.

The V and J genes are TRBV28 and TRBJ2-7, with 7 bases fitting TRBD2. Germline lookup yields CDR1 MDHEN and CDR2 SYDVKM. The CDR3 has 16 amino acids. V was pared by 5 bases and J by 5 bases, with 15 bases of the junction left unmatched. The CDR3 loop is CASSQSGAGGRDEQYF. CDR3 nucleotide sequence: TGTGCCAGCAGTCAATCTGGAGCCGGGGGGAGGGACGAGCAGTACTTC.

This clone has only a few counts. The V call is TRBV6-1, the J call TRBJ1-6; TRBD1 is a possible D gene (5 bases). V was shortened by 1 base and J by 7 bases, with 8 bases between the two germline ends. The V gene's germline CDR1 is MNHNS and CDR2 SASEGT. The CDR3 spans 14 residues. The CDR3: CASSEEGINSPLHF. Written as DNA, the CDR3 is TGTGCCAGCAGTGAAGAGGGGATCAATTCACCCCTCCACTTT.

The genes are TRBV5-1 and TRBJ2-7; a weak D match, TRBD1 (5 bases). This CDR3 is 14 amino acids long. The germline gives CDR1 SGHRS, CDR2 YFSETQ. V was shortened by 2 bases and J by 2 bases, with 11 bases between the two germline ends. CDR3 in amino acids: CASSLRGPPYEQYF. The CDR3 DNA reads TGCGCCAGCAGCTTAAGGGGCCCCCCCTACGAGCAGTACTTC.

This chain joins TRBV7-3 and TRBJ2-7; D ambiguous. V was shortened by 5 bases and J by 2 bases, with 10 bases between the two germline ends. Germline-derived CDR1 and CDR2 are SGHTA and FQGTGA. This CDR3 has 13 amino acids. CDR3 loop: CASSPYTTYEQYF. Here the CDR3 DNA reads TGTGCCAGCAGCCCGTACACCACCTACGAGCAGTACTTC.

This chain joins TRBV29-1 and TRBJ2-5, with 10 nucleotides matching TRBD1. The J call may be in error: the DNA end matches TRBJ2-7 better. Germline-derived CDR1 and CDR2 are SQVTM and ANQGSEA. The CDR3 spans 13 residues. CDR3 nucleotide sequence: TGCAGCGTTGAGGGACAGGGGCGCTACGAGCAGTACTTC. Protein sequence: CSVEGQGRYEQYF.

The J gene is TRBJ2-7, the V gene TRBV9; 9 positions match TRBD2. V gave up 0 bases and J gave up 2 bases; unmatched junction bases: 6. Germline values: CDR1 SGDLS, CDR2 YYNGEE. The CDR3 runs to 16 residues. The CDR3 DNA sequence: TGTGCCAGCAGCGTAGCGGCTAGCGGGGTCCCCTACGAGCAGTACTTC. It yields the protein CASSVAASGVPYEQYF.

This clone was detected a few times. The genes are TRBV28 and TRBJ2-7; TRBD2 matches at 12 bases. Germline V gene lookup returns CDR1 MDHEN and CDR2 SYDVKM. CDR3 length: 15 residues. With 3 bases clipped from V and 4 bases from J, the junction kept 4 bases outside the gene matches. The CDR3 is CASSFSTSGRYEQYF. The CDR3 nucleotides read TGTGCCAGCAGTTTTAGTACTAGCGGGAGGTACGAGCAGTACTTC. Based on the CDR3 plus reference TRBV28 and TRBJ2-7, the full variable domain is DVKVTQSSRYLVKRTGEKVFLECVQDMDHENMFWYRQDPGLGLRLIYFSYDVKMKEKGDIPEGYSVSREKKERFSLILESASTNQTSMYLCASSFSTSGRYEQYFGPGTRLTVT.